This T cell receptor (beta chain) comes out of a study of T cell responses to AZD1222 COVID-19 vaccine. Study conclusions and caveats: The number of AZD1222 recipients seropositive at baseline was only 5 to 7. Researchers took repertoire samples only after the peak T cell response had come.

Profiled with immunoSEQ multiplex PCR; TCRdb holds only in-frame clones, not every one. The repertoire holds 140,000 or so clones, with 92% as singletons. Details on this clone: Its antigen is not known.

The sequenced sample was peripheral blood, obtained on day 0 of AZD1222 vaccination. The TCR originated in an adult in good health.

Here the CDR3 DNA reads TGTGCCAGCAGTCCGCCGGGGGGCCCCTACGAGCAGTACTTC. Translated: CASSPPGGPYEQYF. The chain has TRBV6-2 or TRBV6-3 and TRBJ2-7; TRBD2 might be the D (7 bases). This CDR3 has 14 amino acids. From germline, CDR1 is MNHEY and CDR2 SVGEGT. V dropped 5 bases and J dropped 2 bases, with 13 bases sitting between them.